The present T cell receptor (beta chain) was sequenced within a study of T-cell reconstitution after alpha-beta-depleted transplantation in children. Study results and limitations: T cells produced anew were the main source of T-cell counts and diversity one year after transplant.

The CDR3 length is 14 residues. V gave up 3 bases and J gave up 5 bases, with 13 bases separating them. CDR1 is LGHNA, CDR2 YNFKEQ, per germline. This clonotype has only a few counts. Its specificity is not known. A TCRbeta library incorporating unique molecular identifiers was prepared. TCRdb independently ran MiXCR on the PCR reads; one entry per CDR3 protein. The sample lists 180,000 or so distinct CDR3 sequences; around 5.9% were seen once. This specimen was PBMCs, taken before TCRalphabeta/CD19-depleted stem cell transplant. V and J are TRBV4-2 and TRBJ2-5; D perhaps matches TRBD2 (7 bases). The clonotype originates from a girl under three years old with combined immunodeficiency, due to receive a stem cell transplant. CDR3 sequence: CASSQGGPGETQYF. The CDR3 DNA reads TGTGCCAGCAGCCAGGGGGGGCCAGGGGAGACCCAGTACTTC.